This TCR beta chain was captured in a study of OX40 agonist ivuxolimab in advanced cancers. Study context: Prior anti-PD-1, anti-PD-L1 or anti-CTLA-4 therapy did not bar entry, and approximately 40% had some.

Clones were read by immunoSEQ multiplex PCR, and TCRdb kept only the in-frame ones, dropping some. The profile shows about 77,000 clones, over 75% of them singletons. V lost 0 bases and J 1 base, leaving 7 bases between the germline ends. Germline V gene data show CDR1 as SGHDT and CDR2 as YYEEEE. This CDR3 is 15 amino acids long. Prior autoimmune disease or systemic immunosuppression barred patients. The sample consisted of CD4+ or CD8+ T cells sorted from blood, taken in a trial of the OX40 agonist ivuxolimab. This TCR was sampled from an adult with an advanced solid tumor such as melanoma, head and neck, liver or kidney cancer. The gene calls are TRBV5-6 and TRBJ2-2, with no clear D. CDR3 region: CASSLGQENTGELFF. The CDR3 nucleotides read TGTGCCAGCAGCTTGGGGCAGGAGAACACCGGGGAGCTGTTTTTT.